This T cell receptor beta chain was obtained from a study of CD8 T cells in Susac syndrome. Healthy donors acted as controls, with matching for age and sex. Reverse transcription of roughly 0.5 to 1 ug RNA used random hexamers. Amplification of TCR beta CDR3 across 54 Vbeta and 13 Jbeta was performed with immunoSEQ multiplex PCR. Via MiXCR, TCRdb re-called the immunoSEQ multiplex PCR reads, giving one row per CDR3 protein. Of roughly 110,000 distinct CDR3 sequences listed, nearly 95% were seen once; the top ten hold around 0.15%. The sequencing sample was made of CD4+ T cells from PBMCs. This clonotype originated in a human donor in good health.

In DNA form, the CDR3 reads TGTGCCAGCAGTTACTCCGAAGGAAACACCATATATTTT. This translates into CASSYSEGNTIYF. This chain links TRBV6-5 with TRBJ1-3, with D unclear. The germline V gene encodes CDR1 MNHEY and CDR2 SVGAGI. Trimming removed 0 bases from V and 4 bases from J, with 4 bases in between. The CDR3 length is 13 residues.